The 26 T cell receptor beta chains in this list originate from one sample, sequenced in a study of blood T cell repertoires in COVID-19. Some clones are missing from TCRdb's copy, which holds only in-frame ones; the method was immunoSEQ multiplex PCR. The sample lists some 59,000 clones, more than 80% seen once, with 4% to 5.5% in the top ten. Sequenced sample: peripheral blood. The receptors were sampled from a woman aged 55-69 years with acute or convalescent COVID-19.

The chain uses TRBV29-1 and TRBJ1-2; 7 nucleotides match TRBD1. Germline lookup yields CDR1 SQVTM and CDR2 ANQGSEA. The CDR3 extends over 12 amino acids. V shed 3 bases and J 4 bases; nucleotides not matched to a gene: 2. The CDR3, as DNA: TGCAGCGTTGAGGGGACAGCCTATGGCTACACCTTC. Translated, it gives CSVEGTAYGYTF.

The V and J genes are TRBV24-1 and TRBJ2-7, with a tentative D call TRBD1 (7 bases). Germline-derived CDR1 and CDR2 are KGHDR and SFDVKD. This CDR3 is 13 amino acids long. Trimming removed 4 bases at V and 4 bases at J, with 10 bases between. The CDR3 protein is CATSDRGRYEQYF. The CDR3 coding sequence is TGTGCCACCAGTGACAGGGGGAGGTACGAGCAGTACTTC.

This clone is medium-sized (0.01 to 0.1%) within its sample. The chain employs TRBV11-3 and TRBJ2-5; maybe TRBD2 (6 bases). In germline, CDR1 is SGHNT, CDR2 YENEEA. Trimming removed 5 bases at V and 5 bases at J, with 15 bases between. The CDR3 spans 14 residues. The CDR3 sequence is CASSGGGTGETQYF. CDR3 bases: TGTGCCAGCAGCGGAGGAGGGACCGGGGAGACCCAGTACTTC.

The rearrangement joins TRBV11-2 to TRBJ2-7; weak D call: TRBD2 (5 bases). Trimming took off 3 bases at V and 7 bases at J, with 16 bases between the two ends. Per the germline V gene, CDR1 is SGHAT and CDR2 is FQNNGV. The CDR3 loop spans 14 amino acids. Here the CDR3 DNA reads TGTGCCAGCAGCTTGGGAGCGTTTCCTAAGGAGCAGTACTTC. This codes for CASSLGAFPKEQYF. Drawing the rest from reference TRBV11-2 and TRBJ2-7, the complete variable domain is EAGVAQSPRYKIIEKRQSVAFWCNPISGHATLYWYQQILGQGPKLLIQFQNNGVVDDSQLPKDRFSAERLKGVDSTLKIQPAKLEDSAVYLCASSLGAFPKEQYFGPGTRLTVT.

The table lists this clone with a few counts. The chain combines TRBV9 with TRBJ1-1; D perhaps matches TRBD1 (6 bases). V gave up 4 bases and J gave up 8 bases, with 15 bases separating them. This CDR3 has 13 amino acids. Germline V CDR1 and CDR2: SGDLS, YYNGEE. The CDR3 region is CASSTGSQGEAFF. DNA for the CDR3: TGTGCCAGCAGCACAGGGTCCCAGGGGGAAGCTTTCTTT.

This clone has more than one count but fewer than ten. The chain uses TRBV5-5 and TRBJ2-2, with 8 bases aligning to TRBD2. CDR1 SGHKS and CDR2 YYEKEE come from the germline V gene (reference sequence). The CDR3 extends over 16 amino acids. Trimming took 2 bases from V and 7 from J; bases not matched to a gene: 10. CDR3 nucleotide sequence: TGTGCCAGCAGCTTTGGCGGAAGCGGGAGAGGCGGGGAGCTGTTTTTT. It specifies CASSFGGSGRGGELFF.

CDR3 nucleotides: TGTGCCAGCAGTGACGAGGCTAGCGGGAGGTACATTCAGTACTTC. This gives the protein CASSDEASGRYIQYF. The rearrangement joins TRBV6-4 to TRBJ2-4; 11 bases map to TRBD2. CDR1 is MRHNA and CDR2 is SNTAGT in the germline V gene. J lost 8 bases, V lost 2 bases, and 5 bases had no gene match. The CDR3 consists of 15 residues.

The rearrangement uses TRBV19 and TRBJ2-2, with 8 bases identical to TRBD2. This CDR3 is 16 amino acids long. J lost 1 base, V lost 5 bases, and 6 bases had no gene match. Germline loops: CDR1 LNHDA, CDR2 SQIVND (reference sequence). The CDR3 nucleotides read TGTGCCAGTAGTTCCATAGCGGGGAAGAACACCGGGGAGCTGTTTTTT. This translates into CASSSIAGKNTGELFF.

The CDR3 coding sequence is TGTGCCAGCAGCCTCGCGGGAGTCGATGAGCAGTTCTTC. Its translation is CASSLAGVDEQFF. This chain links TRBV11-3 with TRBJ2-1; TRBD2 agrees at 7 bases. CDR1 is SGHNT and CDR2 is YENEEA in the germline V gene. The ends lost 5 bases at V and 8 bases at J; junction bases unmatched: 6. The CDR3 totals 13 residues.

This rearrangement joins TRBV6-5 to TRBJ1-5; D is uncertain. Trimming removed 6 bases from V and 4 bases from J, with 10 bases in between. The germline CDR1 and CDR2 sequences are MNHEY and SVGAGI. The CDR3 is 13 residues long. CDR3 amino acids: CASRRAENQPQHF. The CDR3 region has the DNA TGTGCCAGCAGGAGGGCCGAAAATCAGCCCCAGCATTTT.

DNA for the CDR3: TGTGCCAGCAGTGAATTTGAGATCCCCTCGGGGGAGCAGTACTTC. Amino acids: CASSEFEIPSGEQYF. The chain employs TRBV25-1 and TRBJ2-7; D perhaps matches TRBD2 (5 bases). V lost 1 base and J 7 bases, leaving 17 bases between the germline ends. CDR3 size: 15 residues. The germline V gene has CDR1 MGHDK and CDR2 SYGVNS.

The V gene is TRBV6-2 or TRBV6-3, the J gene TRBJ2-7; TRBD1 matches 8 bases. The CDR3 covers 15 residues. V trimming: 2 bases; J trimming: 3 bases; junction bases outside the gene matches: 6. In germline, CDR1 is MNHEY, CDR2 SVGEGT. Here the CDR3 DNA reads TGTGCCAGCAGTTACCCGACAGGGGCGAACTACGAGCAGTACTTC. This sequence encodes CASSYPTGANYEQYF.

This clone was seen once. The chain joins TRBV7-2 to TRBJ2-2; D is perhaps TRBD1 (5 bases). This CDR3 is built from 17 residues. The germline V gene encodes CDR1 SGHTA and CDR2 FQGNSA. V lost 0 bases and J 4 bases, leaving 15 bases between the germline ends. The chain's CDR3 is CASSLALVGAFTGELFF. CDR3 sequence (DNA): TGTGCCAGCAGCTTAGCGCTGGTAGGGGCCTTCACCGGGGAGCTGTTTTTT.

The rearrangement joins TRBV7-8 to TRBJ1-3; TRBD1 might be the D (5 bases). Between the trimmed V and J ends, which lost 6 bases and 0 bases, there was a span of 9 bases. This CDR3 is built from 14 residues. Germline V gene sequence: CDR1 SGHVS, CDR2 FQNEAQ. CDR3 coding DNA: TGTGCCAGCAGGGTGACAGCCTCTGGAAACACCATATATTTT. This translates into CASRVTASGNTIYF.

J is TRBJ2-7 and V is TRBV10-3; TRBD2 is a possible D gene (5 bases). Germline V gives CDR1 ENHRY, CDR2 SYGVKD. CDR3 size: 14 residues. V gave up 0 bases and J gave up 2 bases, with 8 bases separating them. The CDR3 DNA reads as TGTGCCATCAGTGAGTCCAACGGGGCCTACGAGCAGTACTTC. Translating gives CAISESNGAYEQYF.

The CDR3 nucleotides read TGTGCCAGCAGGGGGGGACAGAATCACTACGAGCAGTACTTC. Translating gives CASRGGQNHYEQYF. V gene TRBV6-5 combines with J gene TRBJ2-7, with a weak D call TRBD1 (7 bases). V was pared by 6 bases and J by 3 bases, with 15 bases between. The CDR3 is 14 residues long. CDR1 and CDR2 from the germline V gene are MNHEY and SVGAGI.

The chain carries TRBV6-6 and TRBJ1-4; 12 nucleotides line up with TRBD1. The CDR3 is 16 amino acids. In germline, CDR1 is MNHNY, CDR2 SVGAGI (reference sequence). The trim removed 6 bases at V and 3 bases at J, leaving 5 bases unmatched. The CDR3 is CASRPGQGASNEKLFF. Here the CDR3 DNA reads TGTGCCAGCAGACCGGGACAGGGGGCTTCTAATGAAAAACTGTTTTTT.

The chain is built from TRBV3-1 (or the pseudogene TRBV3-2) and TRBJ1-6; D is unclear. CDR1 LGHDT and CDR2 YNNKEL come from the germline V gene (reference sequence). The CDR3 extends over 15 amino acids. Between the trimmed V and J ends, which lost 5 bases and 7 bases, there was a span of 15 bases. Here the CDR3 DNA reads TGTGCCAGCAGCACTCGACCGGACTCAAATTCACCCCTCCACTTT. It yields the protein CASSTRPDSNSPLHF.

J is TRBJ1-5 and V is TRBV19, with TRBD1 as a possible D gene (5 bases). The CDR3 consists of 14 residues. Germline V gene sequence: CDR1 LNHDA, CDR2 SQIVND (reference sequence). With 3 bases removed from V and 3 bases from J, the gap between germline ends came to 9 bases. This chain's CDR3 is CASSIRQNNQPQHF. CDR3 DNA sequence: TGTGCCAGTAGTATTCGACAGAACAATCAGCCCCAGCATTTT.

The chain uses TRBV4-2 and TRBJ2-1; D not resolved. The CDR3 sequence is 14 residues long. The V and J ends lost 2 bases and 0 bases respectively, with 5 bases between them. Per the germline V gene, CDR1 is LGHNA and CDR2 is YNFKEQ. The CDR3 bases are TGTGCCAGCAGCCAAACGAGCTCCTACAATGAGCAGTTCTTC. Amino acids: CASSQTSSYNEQFF.

The V call is TRBV10-3, the J call TRBJ1-2; 9 nucleotides align to TRBD1. V trimming: 6 bases; J trimming: 3 bases; junction bases outside the gene matches: 5. This CDR3 is built from 14 residues. Germline values: CDR1 ENHRY, CDR2 SYGVKD. The CDR3 DNA is TGTGCCATCAGATGGACAGGGGCCGACTATGGCTACACCTTC. Translating gives CAIRWTGADYGYTF.

This clone appeared a single time. The chain couples TRBV5-1 to TRBJ2-7; perhaps TRBD2 as D (5 bases). The V end was cut by 1 base, the J end by 0 bases, with 20 bases between. The CDR3 contains 18 residues. Germline V gives CDR1 SGHRS, CDR2 YFSETQ. In DNA form, the CDR3 reads TGCGCCAGCAGCTTGACCCCGTGGAAGGCTGGGAGCTCCTACGAGCAGTACTTC. Protein: CASSLTPWKAGSSYEQYF.

The V call is TRBV7-2, the J call TRBJ2-3; 8 bases match TRBD2. The CDR3 runs to 15 residues. Trimming took 0 bases from V and 1 from J; bases not matched to a gene: 0. In germline, CDR1 is SGHTA, CDR2 FQGNSA. CDR3 in DNA: TGTGCCAGCAGCTTAGCTAGCGGGGGCACAGATACGCAGTATTTT. This codes for CASSLASGGTDTQYF.

The chain carries TRBV28 and TRBJ1-5; D gene ambiguous. V lost 3 bases and J 2 bases, leaving 14 bases between the germline ends. The CDR3 spans 16 residues. In germline, CDR1 is MDHEN, CDR2 SYDVKM. CDR3: CASSLGGRIRNQPQHF. The CDR3 DNA reads TGTGCCAGCAGTTTGGGCGGGCGGATACGCAATCAGCCCCAGCATTTT.

The chain has TRBV19 and TRBJ1-4; D might be TRBD1 (5 bases). Trimming removed 5 bases at V and 8 bases at J, with 21 bases between. Germline loops: CDR1 LNHDA, CDR2 SQIVND (reference sequence). The CDR3 covers 16 residues. This chain's CDR3 is CASSGGTPAWNEKLFF. The CDR3 nucleotides are TGTGCCAGTAGTGGCGGGACGCCCGCCTGGAACGAAAAACTGTTTTTT.

The V and J genes are TRBV3-1 (or the pseudogene TRBV3-2) and TRBJ2-1; 10 nucleotides line up with TRBD2. The CDR3 is made up of 16 amino acids. Per the germline V gene, CDR1 is LGHDT and CDR2 is YNNKEL (reference sequence). V lost 1 base and J lost 5; bases outside the gene matches: 5. CDR3 sequence (DNA): TGTGCCAGCAGCCAAGTTCTCACTAGCGGGAACAATGAGCAGTTCTTC. This codes for CASSQVLTSGNNEQFF.